What follows are 32 T cell receptor beta chains derived from one specimen sequenced in a study of T cell responses to AZD1222 COVID-19 vaccine. Libraries were prepared by immunoSEQ multiplex PCR; TCRdb keeps only in-frame clonotypes and omits some of them. Of roughly 120,000 clones listed, 80% to 90% are singletons. Here the sequenced sample was peripheral blood, taken on day 0 of MenACWY control vaccination. These receptors all come from an adult in good health.

This chain joins TRBV19 and TRBJ2-7; 11 positions match TRBD1. Germline V gene sequence: CDR1 LNHDA, CDR2 SQIVND (reference sequence). The junction had 6 bases not matched to a gene; V was cut back by 5 bases and J by 6 bases. The CDR3 is 14 amino acids. Here the CDR3 DNA reads TGTGCCAGTAGTCCAGGGACAGGGGGAGGCGAGCAGTACTTC. Its protein product is CASSPGTGGGEQYF.

The V gene is TRBV30, the J gene TRBJ1-2; possible D gene TRBD1, 5 bases. The CDR3 covers 12 residues. Germline lookup yields CDR1 GTSNPN and CDR2 SVGIG (reference sequence). The CDR3 reads CASRQSTYGYTF. Here the CDR3 DNA reads TGTGCTTCCCGACAGAGCACTTATGGCTACACCTTC.

The V gene is TRBV3-1 (or the pseudogene TRBV3-2), the J gene TRBJ2-6, with D maybe TRBD2 (5 bases). Germline CDR1 and CDR2: LGHDT and YNNKEL (reference sequence). Trimming pared 8 bases from V and 2 bases from J, leaving 13 bases between. The CDR3 contains 15 residues. Here the CDR3 DNA reads TGTGCCAGCCGAGGGCCCACAGCTGGGGCCAACGTCCTGACTTTC. Translation: CASRGPTAGANVLTF.

The gene calls are TRBV5-5 and TRBJ2-7; D remains ambiguous. Germline CDR1 is SGHKS and CDR2 is YYEKEE (reference sequence). This CDR3 contains 13 residues. Between the trimmed V and J ends, which lost 2 bases and 4 bases, there was a span of 10 bases. The CDR3 region has the DNA TGTGCCAGCAGCTTCGGTCCTCCATACGAGCAGTACTTC. This codes for CASSFGPPYEQYF.

This chain's CDR3 is CASSRVGLDQPQHF. CDR3 DNA sequence: TGTGCCAGCAGTAGGGTAGGGCTTGATCAGCCCCAGCATTTT. This sequence joins TRBV28 and TRBJ1-5; D is ambiguous. Per germline, CDR1 MDHEN and CDR2 SYDVKM. The CDR3 has 14 amino acids. Trimming pared 5 bases from V and 5 bases from J, leaving 13 bases between.

V usage is TRBV10-3 and J usage is TRBJ1-5, with 8 positions matching TRBD1. V was pared by 2 bases and J by 7 bases, with 10 bases of the junction left unmatched. CDR3 length equals 16 residues. Germline V gene lookup returns CDR1 ENHRY and CDR2 SYGVKD. CDR3 nucleotide sequence: TGTGCCATCAGTGAGGGACAGGGAGGAAAAGAGCAGCCCCAGCATTTT. Protein sequence: CAISEGQGGKEQPQHF.

This chain connects TRBV19 to TRBJ1-1; tentatively, D is TRBD1 (5 bases). CDR1 and CDR2 from the germline V gene are LNHDA and SQIVND (reference sequence). This CDR3 comprises 15 residues. Between the trimmed V and J ends, which lost 7 bases and 4 bases, there was a span of 19 bases. CDR3 region: CASINPGRGSTEAFF. The DNA of the CDR3 is TGTGCCAGTATCAACCCAGGGAGAGGGAGCACTGAAGCTTTCTTT. The full variable domain, with the rest looked up from reference TRBV19 and TRBJ1-1, is DGGITQSPKYLFRKEGQNVTLSCEQNLNHDAMYWYRQDPGQGLRLIYYSQIVNDFQKGDIAEGYSVSREKKESFPLTVTSAQKNPTAFYLCASINPGRGSTEAFFGQGTRLTVV.

V gene TRBV28 combines with J gene TRBJ2-7; possibly TRBD1 or TRBD2 for D (6 bases each). This CDR3 comprises 15 residues. Trimming left V 4 bases short and J 2 bases short, with 15 bases between. CDR1 is MDHEN and CDR2 is SYDVKM in the germline V gene. The CDR3 loop is CASSSPGGRAYEQYF. Written as DNA, the CDR3 is TGTGCCAGCAGTTCGCCCGGGGGCCGGGCCTACGAGCAGTACTTC.

The CDR3 DNA follows: TGTGCCAGCAGCTTAGAAGCCCAGGGACAGGGCGATTCACCCCTCCACTTT. This translates into CASSLEAQGQGDSPLHF. The V and J genes are TRBV7-6 and TRBJ1-6; 9 positions agree with TRBD1. With V trimmed by 1 base and J by 8 bases, 9 bases remained unmatched. This CDR3 spans 17 amino acids. Germline CDR1 is SGHVS and CDR2 is FNYEAQ.

The chain joins TRBV5-1 to TRBJ2-5; 9 bases match TRBD2. The CDR3 is made up of 14 amino acids. Germline assignment: CDR1 SGHRS and CDR2 YFSETQ. V was pared by 0 bases and J by 4 bases, with 1 base of the junction left unmatched. CDR3 coding DNA: TGCGCCAGCAGCTTGGAACTAGCGGGAGAGACCCAGTACTTC. Its translation: CASSLELAGETQYF.

This rearrangement joins TRBV11-2 to TRBJ1-6; D may be TRBD1 (5 bases). Deletions cut 4 bases from V and 6 bases from J, with 7 bases between. The CDR3 length is 13 residues. CDR1 and CDR2 (germline): SGHAT, FQNNGV. The CDR3: CASSYQGNSPLHF. The CDR3 DNA reads as TGTGCCAGCAGCTACCAGGGTAATTCACCCCTCCACTTT.

This chain connects TRBV7-2 to TRBJ2-2, with 7 bases fitting TRBD2. Germline CDR1 is SGHTA and CDR2 is FQGNSA. Trimming at V came to 5 bases and at J to 4 bases, leaving 10 bases not matched to a gene. This CDR3 has 16 amino acids. The DNA for the CDR3 is TGTGCCAGCAGCCCCTGGTCGAGCGGGGTCACCGGGGAGCTGTTTTTT. Protein product: CASSPWSSGVTGELFF.

The rearrangement joins TRBV7-2 to TRBJ2-4, with TRBD2 matching over 11 bases. Trimming removed 8 bases from V and 0 bases from J; junction bases left unmatched: 6. The germline V gene encodes CDR1 SGHTA and CDR2 FQGNSA. CDR3 size: 16 residues. DNA for the CDR3: TGTGCCAGCGGTAGCGGGGGGGCCCTAGCCAAAAACATTCAGTACTTC. Protein sequence: CASGSGGALAKNIQYF.

The chain uses TRBV7-2 and TRBJ1-5; TRBD1 matches at 10 bases. CDR3 length: 18 amino acids. V lost 6 bases and J lost 4; bases outside the gene matches: 15. Germline V gene sequence: CDR1 SGHTA, CDR2 FQGNSA. CDR3 nucleotides: TGTGCCAGCAGGAGACTTTTGGCCCGACAGGGGGCGAATCAGCCCCAGCATTTT. This translates into CASRRLLARQGANQPQHF.

The chain employs TRBV7-2 and TRBJ2-3, with 13 bases fitting TRBD2. This CDR3 is 17 amino acids long. Germline CDR1 SGHTA, CDR2 FQGNSA. The V and J ends lost 5 bases and 2 bases, in that order; junction bases with no gene match: 7. CDR3 region: CASSPGLAGAFTDTQYF. The CDR3 DNA is TGTGCCAGCAGCCCAGGACTAGCGGGAGCTTTCACAGATACGCAGTATTTT. The entire variable domain, with the rest obtained from reference TRBV7-2 and TRBJ2-3, is as follows: GAGVSQSPSNKVTEKGKDVELRCDPISGHTALYWYRQSLGQGLEFLIYFQGNSAPDKSGLPSDRFSAERTGGSVSTLTIQRTQQEDSAVYLCASSPGLAGAFTDTQYFGPGTRLTVL.

V and J are TRBV10-3 and TRBJ1-5; tentative D call: TRBD1 (6 bases). The CDR3 length is 14 residues. Germline V gene sequence: CDR1 ENHRY, CDR2 SYGVKD. V lost 3 bases to trimming and J lost 5 bases, with 11 bases between them. CDR3 nucleotides: TGTGCCATCAGTGATTTGGGGGCGGATCAGCCCCAGCATTTT. It translates to CAISDLGADQPQHF.

This clone was counted once. This sequence joins TRBV3-1 (or the pseudogene TRBV3-2) and TRBJ2-7, with TRBD1 matching 9 bases. This CDR3 has 14 residues. Germline assignment: CDR1 LGHDT and CDR2 YNNKEL (reference sequence). The junction had 10 bases not matched to a gene; V was cut back by 10 bases and J by 3 bases. The CDR3 bases are TGTGCCACCCAATCGGGACAGGGATTCTACGAGCAGTACTTC. Its translation: CATQSGQGFYEQYF.

This sequence joins TRBV10-3 and TRBJ2-7, with 8 bases fitting TRBD1. In germline, CDR1 is ENHRY, CDR2 SYGVKD. The CDR3 contains 14 residues. V was clipped by 5 bases and J by 2 bases; unmatched bases: 5. The CDR3 nucleotides are TGTGCCATCAGTCCCGGGGACAGGACCTACGAGCAGTACTTC. This sequence encodes CAISPGDRTYEQYF.

The chain has TRBV5-6 and TRBJ1-1; no clear D gene. V dropped 4 bases and J dropped 0 bases, with 16 bases sitting between them. The CDR3 consists of 16 residues. Germline-derived CDR1 and CDR2 are SGHDT and YYEEEE. The DNA of the CDR3 is TGTGCCAGCAGCGGGTGGACGGCCACCTTGAACACTGAAGCTTTCTTT. The encoded protein is CASSGWTATLNTEAFF.

This chain connects TRBV24-1 to TRBJ2-5; tentative D call: TRBD1 (6 bases). Germline CDR1 is KGHDR and CDR2 is SFDVKD. V dropped 4 bases and J dropped 5 bases, with 16 bases sitting between them. The CDR3 covers 15 residues. CDR3 sequence (DNA): TGTGCCACCAGTGAGCCACAGGGACCCGAGGAGACCCAGTACTTC. Translating it yields CATSEPQGPEETQYF.

The rearrangement joins TRBV6-6 to TRBJ1-2; 10 nucleotides line up with TRBD1. J lost 5 bases, V lost 0 bases, and 0 bases had no gene match. This CDR3 region has 14 residues. Germline loops: CDR1 MNHNY, CDR2 SVGAGI (reference sequence). CDR3 in amino acids: CASSYSDRGYGYTF. For the CDR3, the DNA is TGTGCCAGCAGTTACTCGGACAGGGGGTATGGCTACACCTTC.

The rearrangement uses TRBV7-8 and TRBJ2-3, with 8 bases aligning to TRBD2. The CDR3 has 16 amino acids. V lost 7 bases to trimming and J lost 2 bases; unmatched junction nucleotides: 11. Per germline, CDR1 SGHVS and CDR2 FQNEAQ. CDR3 sequence (DNA): TGTGCCAGCACCCCTCTCAGCGGGGGAAACACAGATACGCAGTATTTT. This gives the protein CASTPLSGGNTDTQYF.

The J gene is TRBJ1-5, the V gene TRBV24-1; D is unclear. Germline CDR1 KGHDR, CDR2 SFDVKD. This CDR3 comprises 13 residues. V was trimmed by 5 bases and J by 0 bases, leaving 4 bases between them. The CDR3 sequence: CATSAISNQPQHF. CDR3 sequence (DNA): TGTGCCACCAGTGCCATTAGCAATCAGCCCCAGCATTTT.

The chain couples TRBV18 to TRBJ2-2; 9 nucleotides line up with TRBD2. V dropped 3 bases and J dropped 6; count of bases not matched to a gene: 8. CDR3 length: 16 amino acids. Germline CDR1 KGHSH, CDR2 LQKENI. The CDR3: CASSPGLANLAGELFF. Here the CDR3 DNA reads TGTGCCAGCTCACCGGGACTAGCAAATCTCGCCGGGGAGCTGTTTTTT. The full variable domain, in which reference TRBV18 and TRBJ2-2 provide the parts outside the CDR3, is NAGVMQNPRHLVRRRGQEARLRCSPMKGHSHVYWYRQLPEEGLKFMVYLQKENIIDESGMPKERFSAEFPKEGPSILRIQQVVRGDSAAYFCASSPGLANLAGELFFGEGSRLTVL.

V is TRBV7-2 and J is TRBJ2-5; 8 bases align to TRBD2. Germline values: CDR1 SGHTA, CDR2 FQGNSA. This CDR3 is 14 amino acids long. Trimming at V came to 4 bases and at J to 4 bases, leaving 5 bases not matched to a gene. CDR3 bases: TGTGCCAGCAGCTCCCGGGGGGGCCCAGAGACCCAGTACTTC. Its protein is CASSSRGGPETQYF.

The table lists this clone with a count of one. The J gene is TRBJ2-2, the V gene TRBV12-3 or TRBV12-4; no clear D gene. This CDR3 is built from 12 residues. Trimming took 6 bases from V and 6 from J, leaving 8 bases between them. The chain's CDR3 is CASRFYAGELFF. CDR3 bases: TGTGCCAGCAGGTTTTACGCCGGGGAGCTGTTTTTT.

V usage is TRBV7-2 and J usage is TRBJ2-1; 8 bases map to TRBD1. CDR1 and CDR2 (germline): SGHTA, FQGNSA. V shed 5 bases and J 7 bases; nucleotides not matched to a gene: 13. This CDR3 is built from 16 residues. CDR3 protein: CASSPPHGQGRNEQFF. The CDR3 DNA reads TGTGCCAGCAGCCCCCCCCATGGACAGGGTCGGAATGAGCAGTTCTTC.

Concerning this clone itself: Other nucleotide sequences in the sample specify the same CDR3. J is TRBJ2-1 and V is TRBV7-9, with D possibly matching TRBD1 (6 bases). Germline CDR1 and CDR2: SEHNR and FQNEAQ (reference sequence). This CDR3 region has 15 residues. Trimming took 3 bases from V and 4 from J, leaving 13 bases between them. As DNA, the CDR3 is TGTGCCAGCAGCTTCGTCAGGGGTGGGTACAATGAGCAGTTCTTC. It codes for CASSFVRGGYNEQFF.

This chain joins TRBV4-2 and TRBJ2-5, with a possible D match to TRBD2 (6 bases). Germline CDR1 reads LGHNA; CDR2 reads YNFKEQ. Trimming took 4 bases from V and 0 from J, leaving 18 bases between them. This CDR3 spans 17 amino acids. CDR3 loop: CASSREDGGAYQETQYF. In nucleotides, the CDR3 is TGTGCCAGCAGCCGAGAGGACGGGGGAGCGTACCAAGAGACCCAGTACTTC.

This clone was counted a few times. The CDR3 loop is CASSTLGTVGYTF. The CDR3 nucleotides are TGTGCCAGCAGCACCCTCGGGACAGTCGGCTACACCTTC. The chain recombines TRBV12-3 or TRBV12-4 with TRBJ1-2, with 7 nucleotides matching TRBD1. This CDR3 is 13 amino acids long. With 6 bases clipped from V and 8 bases from J, the junction kept 9 bases outside the gene matches.

The chain is built from TRBV11-2 and TRBJ1-3, with a possible D match to TRBD1 (6 bases). Deletions cut 5 bases from V and 4 bases from J, with 12 bases between. CDR3 size: 14 residues. Germline CDR1 is SGHAT and CDR2 is FQNNGV. The CDR3 DNA sequence: TGTGCCAGCAGCCAGAGGGGGACGGGAAACACCATATATTTT. Translated: CASSQRGTGNTIYF.

The chain combines TRBV7-9 with TRBJ1-1, with 7 nucleotides matching TRBD1. Trimming took 4 bases from V and 5 from J; bases not matched to a gene: 1. Germline lookup yields CDR1 SEHNR and CDR2 FQNEAQ (reference sequence). The length of the CDR3 is 12 residues. Here the CDR3 reads CASSSGGTEAFF. Written as DNA, the CDR3 is TGTGCCAGCAGCTCAGGGGGTACTGAAGCTTTCTTT.